These 21 T cell receptor beta chains were all obtained from the same sample, sequenced in a study of OX40 agonist ivuxolimab in advanced cancers. This table comes from immunoSEQ multiplex PCR, and its TCRdb copy is limited to in-frame clones, with some not included. The table includes about 70,000 clones, 70% to 90% detected once. The sequencing used CD4+ or CD8+ T cells sorted from blood, collected in a trial of the OX40 agonist ivuxolimab. Receptors were obtained from an adult with an advanced solid tumor such as melanoma, head and neck, liver or kidney cancer.

The chain carries TRBV7-9 and TRBJ2-1; 13 bases fit TRBD2. The germline CDR1 and CDR2 sequences are SEHNR and FQNEAQ (reference sequence). The CDR3 has 18 residues. V was pared by 6 bases and J by 5 bases, with 13 bases of the junction left unmatched. The CDR3: CASSDRTSGGLYDNEQFF. In DNA form, the CDR3 reads TGTGCCAGCAGTGATAGGACTAGCGGGGGCTTATACGACAATGAGCAGTTCTTC.

J is TRBJ1-2 and V is TRBV2; perhaps TRBD1 as D (5 bases). Germline V CDR1 and CDR2: SNHLY, FYNNEI. Deletions cut 3 bases from V and 6 bases from J, with 11 bases between. This CDR3 has 13 residues. CDR3 residues: CASSDGREDGYTF. As DNA, the CDR3 is TGTGCCAGCAGTGACGGCAGGGAGGATGGCTACACCTTC. The entire variable domain, with the rest obtained from reference TRBV2 and TRBJ1-2, is as follows: EPEVTQTPSHQVTQMGQEVILRCVPISNHLYFYWYRQILGQKVEFLVSFYNNEISEKSEIFDDQFSVERPDGSNFTLKIRSTKLEDSAMYFCASSDGREDGYTFGSGTRLTVV.

V is TRBV5-1 and J is TRBJ2-6; 9 bases match TRBD1. The J segment lost 3 bases and the V segment lost 2 bases, leaving 9 bases of the junction unmatched. Germline V gene data show CDR1 as SGHRS and CDR2 as YFSETQ. The CDR3 runs 18 residues. CDR3 sequence: CASSLDRGKVVGANVLTF. In DNA form, the CDR3 reads TGCGCCAGCAGCTTAGACAGGGGGAAGGTCGTTGGGGCCAACGTCCTGACTTTC.

The CDR3 DNA reads as TGTGCCAGCAGCAGACCCGGGACAGGGGGATACGAGCAGTACTTC. Translating it yields CASSRPGTGGYEQYF. This chain joins TRBV28 and TRBJ2-7; 11 positions agree with TRBD1. V lost 6 bases, J lost 4 bases, and 8 bases stayed unmatched. This CDR3 has 15 amino acids. Germline-derived CDR1 and CDR2 are MDHEN and SYDVKM.

The CDR3 spells CASSLDRETEAFF. The CDR3 DNA is TGTGCCAGCAGTCTTGACAGGGAGACTGAAGCTTTCTTT. This chain connects TRBV27 to TRBJ1-1; 7 nucleotides match TRBD1. There are 13 residues in the CDR3. Germline V gene lookup returns CDR1 MNHEY and CDR2 SMNVEV (reference sequence). Trimming cost V 5 bases and J 5 bases; bases outside gene matches: 5.

Here the CDR3 DNA reads TGTGCCAGACCCCGCGAAGACAGGGGACAGGGAACTGAAGCTTTCTTT. This gives the protein CARPREDRGQGTEAFF. The V call is TRBV21-1, the J call TRBJ1-1; the D call in the table, TRBD1, was not verified against the DNA. TRBV21-1 is a pseudogene. The CDR3 spans 16 residues.

The chain joins TRBV5-4 to TRBJ2-7; 9 nucleotides agree with TRBD1. V shed 3 bases, J shed 0 bases, and the junction held 10 bases outside the gene matches. Germline values: CDR1 SGHNT, CDR2 YYREEE (reference sequence). The CDR3 covers 17 residues. CDR3 sequence (DNA): TGTGCCAGCAGCTATGCCCCGGGACAGGGCGGCTCCTACGAGCAGTACTTC. Translating it yields CASSYAPGQGGSYEQYF.

The J gene is TRBJ2-1, the V gene TRBV6-1; 11 bases agree with TRBD2. V shed 3 bases, J shed 10 bases, and the junction held 8 bases outside the gene matches. Germline V gene data show CDR1 as MNHNS and CDR2 as SASEGT. The CDR3 contains 15 residues. The CDR3 region is CASSEVAGGFREQFF. In DNA form, the CDR3 reads TGTGCCAGCAGTGAGGTAGCGGGGGGGTTTAGAGAGCAGTTCTTC.

The chain combines TRBV2 with TRBJ1-1; D is perhaps TRBD1 (5 bases). Trimming shortened V by 8 bases and J by 1 base, and 11 bases separated the two germline ends. The V gene's germline CDR1 is SNHLY and CDR2 FYNNEI. The CDR3 totals 13 residues. This CDR3 reads CASYRDENTEAFF. The CDR3 DNA is TGTGCCAGCTACCGGGACGAGAACACTGAAGCTTTCTTT.

The CDR3 DNA is TGTGCCAGCAGACGTACAGGGATATCGGGCTACGAGCAGTACTTC. Its protein product is CASRRTGISGYEQYF. This chain joins TRBV27 and TRBJ2-7; tentatively, D is TRBD1 (6 bases). Germline V gene lookup returns CDR1 MNHEY and CDR2 SMNVEV (reference sequence). The CDR3 has 15 residues. Trimming stripped 6 bases from V and 3 bases from J, with 18 bases between.

The chain couples TRBV7-9 to TRBJ2-7; maybe TRBD1 (6 bases). Looked up from germline, CDR1 is SEHNR and CDR2 is FQNEAQ (reference sequence). This CDR3 comprises 14 residues. V lost 5 bases to trimming and J lost 3 bases, with 14 bases between them. The CDR3 spells CASSRTVGGYEQYF. As DNA, the CDR3 is TGTGCCAGCAGCCGGACAGTAGGCGGCTACGAGCAGTACTTC. The complete variable domain, with remaining parts taken from reference TRBV7-9 and TRBJ2-7, reads DTGVSQNPRHKITKRGQNVTFRCDPISEHNRLYWYRQTLGQGPEFLTYFQNEAQLEKSRLLSDRFSAERPKGSFSTLEIQRTEQGDSAMYLCASSRTVGGYEQYFGPGTRLTVT.

The V gene is TRBV5-4, the J gene TRBJ1-2; D may be TRBD1 (5 bases). V was shortened by 4 bases and J by 2 bases, with 15 bases between the two germline ends. The CDR3 loop spans 15 amino acids. In germline, CDR1 is SGHNT, CDR2 YYREEE (reference sequence). The CDR3 DNA sequence: TGTGCCAGCAGCCCTAGCGGGGGGATCAACTATGGCTACACCTTC. It encodes CASSPSGGINYGYTF.

This clone was detected only once. The rearrangement links TRBV15 to TRBJ2-1, with unresolved D. The CDR3 contains 13 residues. CDR1 and CDR2 (germline): LNHNV, YYDKDF (reference sequence). V was pared by 1 base and J by 3 bases, with 4 bases between. The CDR3 region has the DNA TGTGCCACCAGCAGAGGCAGCTACAATGAGCAGTTCTTC. It yields the protein CATSRGSYNEQFF.

The chain couples TRBV7-2 to TRBJ2-5; no firm D call. The CDR3 length is 14 residues. Per germline, CDR1 SGHTA and CDR2 FQGNSA. V was shortened by 2 bases and J by 2 bases, with 9 bases between the two germline ends. CDR3 sequence: CASSLRPQQETQYF. The CDR3 nucleotides read TGTGCCAGCAGCTTACGCCCCCAGCAAGAGACCCAGTACTTC.

This chain uses TRBV29-1 with TRBJ1-3; tentative D call: TRBD1 (6 bases). The CDR3 spans 15 residues. V lost 7 bases to trimming and J lost 2 bases, with 18 bases between them. The germline gives CDR1 SQVTM, CDR2 ANQGSEA. The CDR3: CSAWSRGKTGNTIYF. In DNA form, the CDR3 reads TGCAGCGCTTGGTCCAGGGGAAAAACTGGAAACACCATATATTTT.

This chain joins TRBV7-9 and TRBJ2-3; 7 bases align to TRBD2. V dropped 1 base and J dropped 4; count of bases not matched to a gene: 5. The V gene's germline CDR1 is SEHNR and CDR2 FQNEAQ (reference sequence). The CDR3 contains 15 residues. The CDR3 bases are TGTGCCAGCAGCTTAGGGCTAGCGGTAGCAGATACGCAGTATTTT. Residues: CASSLGLAVADTQYF.

The chain links TRBV7-2 to TRBJ2-2; D is ambiguous. V lost 3 bases, J lost 3 bases, and 2 bases lay in between. Looked up from germline, CDR1 is SGHTA and CDR2 is FQGNSA. This CDR3 has 12 residues. CDR3: CASSFDTGELFF. CDR3 DNA: TGTGCCAGCAGCTTTGACACCGGGGAGCTGTTTTTT.

In its sample, this clone was seen once. The chain links TRBV10-1 to TRBJ2-2; 11 bases are shared with TRBD2. In germline, CDR1 is WNHNN, CDR2 SYGVQD (reference sequence). J lost 7 bases, V lost 3 bases, and 7 bases had no gene match. There are 16 residues in the CDR3. CDR3 sequence reads: CASSESSGRVGGELFF. The DNA for the CDR3 is TGCGCCAGCAGTGAAAGTAGCGGGAGGGTCGGCGGGGAGCTGTTTTTT.

The gene calls are TRBV29-1 and TRBJ2-7; D might be TRBD2 (6 bases). This CDR3 is 13 amino acids long. Trimming left V 0 bases short and J 5 bases short, with 11 bases between. CDR1 and CDR2 (germline): SQVTM, ANQGSEA. The CDR3 DNA follows: TGCAGCGTTGAAGATTGGGGGAGGAACGAGCAGTACTTC. This gives the protein CSVEDWGRNEQYF.

The chain combines TRBV5-1 with TRBJ2-2; tentative D call: TRBD1 (5 bases). From germline, CDR1 is SGHRS and CDR2 YFSETQ. This CDR3 is built from 14 residues. V was shortened by 0 bases and J by 6 bases, with 9 bases between the two germline ends. The CDR3 spells CASSLEGLAGELFF. The CDR3 region has the DNA TGCGCCAGCAGCTTGGAGGGGCTCGCCGGGGAGCTGTTTTTT.

This CDR3 is CASSFRTQYF. The CDR3 DNA reads as TGCGCCAGCAGCTTTAGGACCCAGTACTTC. The chain combines TRBV5-1 with TRBJ2-5; no clear D gene. There are 10 residues in the CDR3. V gave up 2 bases and J gave up 7 bases, with 3 bases separating them. Germline V lookup: CDR1 SGHRS, CDR2 YFSETQ.